This T cell receptor beta chain is drawn from a study of blood T cell repertoires in COVID-19. The CDR3 is 14 residues long. Trimming stripped 2 bases from V and 2 bases from J, with 11 bases between. Germline V CDR1 and CDR2: SGHRS, YFSETQ. This clone occurred once. Libraries were prepared by immunoSEQ multiplex PCR; TCRdb keeps only in-frame clonotypes and omits some of them. The data show under 200,000 clones, almost 90% seen once. Sequencing was carried out using peripheral blood. The chain couples TRBV5-1 to TRBJ2-7; the D gene is possibly TRBD2 (5 bases). The sequence was collected from a young man with active or convalescent COVID-19. CDR3 loop: CASSFGGSAYEQYF. The CDR3 DNA reads TGCGCCAGCAGCTTCGGTGGGAGTGCCTACGAGCAGTACTTC.